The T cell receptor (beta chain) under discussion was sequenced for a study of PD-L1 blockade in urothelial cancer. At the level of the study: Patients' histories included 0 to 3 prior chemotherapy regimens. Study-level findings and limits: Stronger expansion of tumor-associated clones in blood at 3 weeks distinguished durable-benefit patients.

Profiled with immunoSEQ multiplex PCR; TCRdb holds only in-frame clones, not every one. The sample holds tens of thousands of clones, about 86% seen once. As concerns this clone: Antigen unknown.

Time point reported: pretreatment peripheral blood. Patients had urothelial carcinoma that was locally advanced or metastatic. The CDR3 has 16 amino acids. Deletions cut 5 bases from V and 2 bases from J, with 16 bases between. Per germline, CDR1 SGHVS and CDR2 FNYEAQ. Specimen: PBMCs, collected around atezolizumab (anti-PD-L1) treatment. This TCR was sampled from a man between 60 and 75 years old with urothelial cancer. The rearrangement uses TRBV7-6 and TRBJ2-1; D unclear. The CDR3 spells CASSQAGTTTYNEQFF. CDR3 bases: TGTGCCAGCAGCCAAGCCGGAACGACAACCTACAATGAGCAGTTCTTC.